A selection of T cell receptor beta chains follows, all from one sample in a study of cytomegalovirus exposure and HLA in healthy donors. Assay used: immunoSEQ multiplex PCR; TCRdb lists only in-frame clones, some missing. In the table there are about 160,000 clones, around three quarters of which are singletons. The sample consisted of PBMCs. These receptor sequences come from a woman aged 35 to 49 in good health and CMV-seronegative. Both conserved end residues are part of each CDR3. A D gene is named only where the DNA matches it firmly. Clone size, where shown, is once, few, many, or a class for clones that have expanded.

V,size,J,D,DNA,CDR3
TRBV27,once,TRBJ2-1,TRBD2,TGTGCCAGCAGTTTCCACTTCACTAGCGTCTATGAGCAGTTCTTC,CASSFHFTSVYEQFF
TRBV28,NA,TRBJ1-1,NA,TGTGCCAGCACGCTGACAGAAAACACTGAAGCTTTCTTT,CASTLTENTEAFF
TRBV28,NA,TRBJ2-7,NA,TGTGCCAGCAGTCCCAGGGTCCCTTACGAGCAGTACTTC,CASSPRVPYEQYF
TRBV19,NA,TRBJ1-3,TRBD1,TGTGCCAGTCGACAGGGGCCCTACTCTGGAAACACCATATATTTT,CASRQGPYSGNTIYF
TRBV6-5,few,TRBJ2-1,TRBD2,TGTGCCAGCAGTAACATAGCGGGAGGGAGCAATGAGCAGTTCTTC,CASSNIAGGSNEQFF
TRBV30,NA,TRBJ2-7,TRBD1,TGTGCCTGGAGTGGACAGGGTGGGGAGCAGTACTTC,CAWSGQGGEQYF
TRBV11-3,NA,TRBJ2-7,NA,TGTGCCAGCAGCTTAGATAATGGGGGAGGCGAGCAGTACTTC,CASSLDNGGGEQYF
TRBV5-1,NA,TRBJ2-3,TRBD2,TGCGCCAGCAGCCCCACCGGGGGGAGTGAGGCAGATACGCAGTATTTT,CASSPTGGSEADTQYF
TRBV6-1,NA,TRBJ1-2,TRBD1,TGTGCCAGCAGTGAAACAGGGGAGACCTATGGCTACACCTTC,CASSETGETYGYTF
TRBV5-1,NA,TRBJ1-5,NA,TGCGCCAGCAGCTTCTCGGGGGATAGCAATCAGCCCCAGCATTTT,CASSFSGDSNQPQHF
TRBV5-4,NA,TRBJ1-1,TRBD1,TGTGCCACCAGGGGGGACTTTGAGGCGACCCACGAAGCTTTCTTT,CATRGDFEATHEAFF
TRBV7-3,NA,TRBJ1-1,TRBD1,TGTGCCAGCAGCTCCCCGACAGGGTCTGAAGCTTTCTTT,CASSSPTGSEAFF
TRBV27,few,TRBJ2-1,TRBD2,TGTGCCAGCAGTCCCCACCGGGTAGCGGGAGAGGAGGATGAGCAGTTCTTC,CASSPHRVAGEEDEQFF
TRBV11-2,NA,TRBJ2-3,NA,TGTGCCAGCAGCCCTTTGGGGGGACTCACAGATACGCAGTATTTT,CASSPLGGLTDTQYF
TRBV18,NA,TRBJ2-5,NA,TGTGCCAGCTCACAGGACACCACCCGTGAGCAGTACTTC,CASSQDTTREQYF
TRBV18,NA,TRBJ1-3,NA,TGTGCCAGCTCACCTTCTACCGACACCATATATTTT,CASSPSTDTIYF
TRBV5-1,few,TRBJ2-3,NA,TGCGCCAGCAGCTTGAACTTCCTCACAGATACGCAGTATTTT,CASSLNFLTDTQYF
TRBV11-3,few,TRBJ2-2,NA,TGTGCCAGCAGCCAGGGGGGTAGGGCCACCGGGGAGCTGTTTTTT,CASSQGGRATGELFF
TRBV13,NA,TRBJ1-3,NA,TGTGCCAGCAGCACTAACACAGGGCTTGCTGGAAACACCATATATTTT,CASSTNTGLAGNTIYF
TRBV7-9,NA,TRBJ1-4,TRBD1,TGTGCCAGCAGCTTGGGCAGGGGGAAGGAAAAACTGTTTTTT,CASSLGRGKEKLFF
TRBV5-4,few,TRBJ2-5,TRBD1,TGTGCCAGCAGCTTACAGGGGGCCCAAGAGACCCAGTACTTC,CASSLQGAQETQYF
TRBV6-5,few,TRBJ1-2,NA,TGTGCCAGCAGTAACCTACTAAACTATGGCTACACCTTC,CASSNLLNYGYTF
TRBV7-3,once,TRBJ2-1,TRBD2,TGTGCCAGCAGCTCCCAGCGCGGACTAGCGGGAGGGCCTGGCTATGAGCAGTTCTTC,CASSSQRGLAGGPGYEQFF
TRBV5-1,few,TRBJ2-5,TRBD2,TGCGCCAGCAGCTTGGTTGAGGGAGGGCAGTCAGAGACCCAGTACTTC,CASSLVEGGQSETQYF
TRBV29-1,NA,TRBJ1-1,NA,TGCAGCGCCGGCCCCAGAGGAACTGAAGCTTTCTTT,CSAGPRGTEAFF
TRBV27,NA,TRBJ2-7,TRBD2,TGTGCCAGCAGTCCCGACCCCCTCGGACTAGCGGGAGTCTACGAGCAGTACTTC,CASSPDPLGLAGVYEQYF
TRBV14,NA,TRBJ1-1,NA,TGTGCCAGCAGCCAAGAAGTGGGGAGGACTGAAGCTTTCTTT,CASSQEVGRTEAFF
TRBV5-4,NA,TRBJ2-5,TRBD2,TGTGCCAGCAGCTTAGCTAGCGGGAAAGAGACCCAGTACTTC,CASSLASGKETQYF
TRBV25-1,NA,TRBJ2-4,NA,TGTGCCAGCAGCAGGGGATCGGCCAAAAACATTCAGTACTTC,CASSRGSAKNIQYF
TRBV5-1,NA,TRBJ2-5,TRBD1,TGCGCCAGCAGCTTGGGCAGGGGGCAGGAGACCCAGTACTTC,CASSLGRGQETQYF
TRBV5-8,NA,TRBJ2-1,TRBD2,TGTGCCAGCAGCTCGGTACGCCAGCGGGAGCATGATGAGCAGTTCTTC,CASSSVRQREHDEQFF
TRBV6-5,NA,TRBJ2-5,TRBD1,TGTGCCAGCAGTTACCGCGGACAGGGCGGGACCCAGTACTTC,CASSYRGQGGTQYF
TRBV5-4,NA,TRBJ1-5,NA,TGTGCCAGCAGCTTGGCCCCGAATCAGCCCCAGCATTTT,CASSLAPNQPQHF
TRBV2,NA,TRBJ2-5,TRBD1,TGTGCCAGCAGTCTGGGACAGGGGGCGCGGGGTCAAGAGACCCAGTACTTC,CASSLGQGARGQETQYF
TRBV10-1,NA,TRBJ1-1,TRBD1,TGCGCCAGCAGTGGGGACAGGGGAACTATGAACACTGAAGCTTTCTTT,CASSGDRGTMNTEAFF
TRBV4-2,NA,TRBJ2-4,TRBD2,TGTGCCAGCAGCCAAGGAGCGGGAGGGTCCTCTGCCAAAAACATTCAGTACTTC,CASSQGAGGSSAKNIQYF
TRBV19,NA,TRBJ1-5,NA,TGTGCCAGTAGTATGATAAGGGAGGGCGGCAATCAGCCCCAGCATTTT,CASSMIREGGNQPQHF
TRBV5-1,NA,TRBJ2-7,TRBD2,TGCGCCAGCAGCTTGGTAGGGCTAGCGGGGTCCTACGAGCAGTACTTC,CASSLVGLAGSYEQYF
TRBV23-1,NA,TRBJ2-6,NA,TGCGCCAGCAGTCATTGCGGATTACGGCAGGGCCTATCACCTGGGGCCAACGTCCTGACTTTC,CASSHCGLRQGLSPGANVLTF
TRBV5-8,few,TRBJ2-7,TRBD1,TGTGCCAGCAGCTTGACACGTTCAGGGGGCTTCTACGAGCAGTACTTC,CASSLTRSGGFYEQYF
TRBV5-1,NA,TRBJ1-4,NA,TGCGCCAGCAGCTCGGCCCTGTATGGAGGGAATGAAAAACTGTTTTTT,CASSSALYGGNEKLFF
TRBV7-9,NA,TRBJ2-2,TRBD2,TGTGCCAGCAGCCCCTGGGGGACTAGCTCTGAAGGCGGGGAGCTGTTTTTT,CASSPWGTSSEGGELFF
TRBV2,NA,TRBJ2-7,NA,TGTGCCAGCAGTTATAGCAGCCTCGAGCAGTACTTC,CASSYSSLEQYF
TRBV19,NA,TRBJ1-5,NA,TGTGCCAGTAGTATAGAGGGGGCGGCCAATCAGCCCCAGCATTTT,CASSIEGAANQPQHF
TRBV27,NA,TRBJ2-3,TRBD1,TGTGCCAGCAGTTTAGGGGGGACAGGACTATATACGCAGTATTTT,CASSLGGTGLYTQYF
TRBV4-2,few,TRBJ1-1,TRBD1,TGTGCCAGCAGCCAAGATCGGGGACAGGGGGCGATTGAAGCTTTCTTT,CASSQDRGQGAIEAFF
TRBV9,once,TRBJ2-1,NA,TGTGCCAGCAGCACCTTGACTACTATCAATGAGCAGTTCTTC,CASSTLTTINEQFF
TRBV29-1,NA,TRBJ2-1,NA,TGCAGCGTTGAACCAAGACAACCGGACAAGCAGTTCTTC,CSVEPRQPDKQFF
TRBV30,NA,TRBJ2-1,TRBD2,TGTGCCTGGACCCAAGCGGGAGACCTATACAATGAGCAGTTCTTC,CAWTQAGDLYNEQFF
TRBV7-7,NA,TRBJ2-2,NA,TGTGCTAGCAAGGAGGAACCGAACACCGGGGAGCTGTTTTTT,CASKEEPNTGELFF
TRBV5-1,NA,TRBJ1-3,NA,TGCGCCAGCAGACCGGGAACGACTGGAAACACCATATATTTT,CASRPGTTGNTIYF
TRBV7-9,NA,TRBJ2-7,TRBD1,TGTGCCAGCAGCTTCCCAGCACAGGGGAGCTCCTACGAGCAGTACTTC,CASSFPAQGSSYEQYF